Listed below are T cell receptor beta chains from one sample, sequenced in a study of OX40 agonist ivuxolimab in advanced cancers. The repertoire was sequenced with immunoSEQ multiplex PCR; TCRdb's copy has only in-frame clones and lacks some. This sample carries 130,000 or so clones, 85% to 95% of them seen once, and the ten largest clones take approximately 0.15%. The sample in question was CD4+ or CD8+ T cells sorted from blood, obtained in a trial of the OX40 agonist ivuxolimab. The receptors here all came from an adult with an advanced solid tumor such as melanoma, head and neck, liver or kidney cancer. The CDR3 runs from the conserved cysteine through the conserved F or W. A D gene is named only where the DNA matches it firmly. Size is stated for part of the rows, as once, few or many counts, or as a class when the clone is expanded.

clone size: NA
J gene: TRBJ2-1
V gene: TRBV4-1
D gene: TRBD2
CDR3 DNA: TGCGCCAGCAGCGGGCTAGCGGGAGTGGGGGAGCAGTTCTTC
CDR3 protein: CASSGLAGVGEQFF

clone size: NA
J gene: TRBJ1-3
V gene: TRBV7-2
D gene: NA
CDR3 DNA: TGTGCCAGCAGCTTAGGGGGAGCGAGCTCTGGAAACACCATATATTTT
CDR3 protein: CASSLGGASSGNTIYF

clone size: NA
J gene: TRBJ1-3
V gene: TRBV18
D gene: TRBD1
CDR3 DNA: TGTGCCAGCTCACTGGCGGGACAGGATGGAAACACCATATATTTT
CDR3 protein: CASSLAGQDGNTIYF

clone size: NA
J gene: TRBJ1-6
V gene: TRBV19
D gene: TRBD1
CDR3 DNA: TGTGCCAGTTCGACAGGGTCGAGATCACCCCTCCACTTT
CDR3 protein: CASSTGSRSPLHF

clone size: NA
J gene: TRBJ2-2
V gene: TRBV19
D gene: TRBD1
CDR3 DNA: TGTGCCAGTAGTATAGATGGGACAGGATCCACCGGGGAGCTGTTTTTT
CDR3 protein: CASSIDGTGSTGELFF

clone size: NA
J gene: TRBJ2-1
V gene: TRBV5-4
D gene: TRBD2
CDR3 DNA: TGTGCCAGCAGCTCAGCGGGGCCGTCTCGCAATGAGCAGTTCTTC
CDR3 protein: CASSSAGPSRNEQFF

clone size: NA
J gene: TRBJ2-3
V gene: TRBV27
D gene: NA
CDR3 DNA: TGTGCCAGCAGTTCCACTAACACAGATACGCAGTATTTT
CDR3 protein: CASSSTNTDTQYF

clone size: NA
J gene: TRBJ1-2
V gene: TRBV5-4
D gene: TRBD1
CDR3 DNA: TGTGCCAGCAGCCCGAGGGGACAGGGGCCCTATGGCTACACCTTC
CDR3 protein: CASSPRGQGPYGYTF

clone size: NA
J gene: TRBJ2-5
V gene: TRBV10-3
D gene: TRBD2
CDR3 DNA: TGTGCCATCAGTCCCCATTTGGGTAGCGGGGGGGTGAAGACCCAGTACTTC
CDR3 protein: CAISPHLGSGGVKTQYF

clone size: NA
J gene: TRBJ1-2
V gene: TRBV5-1
D gene: TRBD1
CDR3 DNA: TGCGCCAGCAGCATTACAGGGGTTTTTGGCTACACCTTC
CDR3 protein: CASSITGVFGYTF

clone size: once
J gene: TRBJ2-3
V gene: TRBV18
D gene: TRBD2
CDR3 DNA: TGTGCCAGCTCACCACCGGGAGGGAGCCCCACAGATACGCAGTATTTT
CDR3 protein: CASSPPGGSPTDTQYF

clone size: NA
J gene: TRBJ2-5
V gene: TRBV14
D gene: NA
CDR3 DNA: TGTGCCAGCAGCCAAGACCGGTATTTACAAGAGACCCAGTACTTC
CDR3 protein: CASSQDRYLQETQYF

clone size: NA
J gene: TRBJ1-1
V gene: TRBV5-1
D gene: NA
CDR3 DNA: TGCGCCAGCAGCCCCAATGACCGTGAAGCTTTCTTT
CDR3 protein: CASSPNDREAFF

clone size: once
J gene: TRBJ2-1
V gene: TRBV5-8
D gene: TRBD2
CDR3 DNA: TGTGCCAGCAGCTATCCTCGACTAGCGGGAGGGAGGGAGCAGTTCTTC
CDR3 protein: CASSYPRLAGGREQFF

clone size: NA
J gene: TRBJ2-2
V gene: TRBV7-9
D gene: NA
CDR3 DNA: TGTGCCAGCAGCTTAGATGGGAACACCGGGGAGCTGTTTTTT
CDR3 protein: CASSLDGNTGELFF

clone size: once
J gene: TRBJ2-1
V gene: TRBV27
D gene: TRBD2
CDR3 DNA: TGTGCCAGCAGTCCGATGTTGGGGGGGAACTCCTACAATGAGCAGTTCTTC
CDR3 protein: CASSPMLGGNSYNEQFF

clone size: NA
J gene: TRBJ1-4
V gene: TRBV28
D gene: NA
CDR3 DNA: TGTGCCAGCAGTTTGAGGCAGTCTAATGAAAAACTGTTTTTT
CDR3 protein: CASSLRQSNEKLFF

clone size: NA
J gene: TRBJ2-3
V gene: TRBV7-6
D gene: NA
CDR3 DNA: TGTGCCAGCAGCTTAGGAGTGGCGGGGCTCACAGATACGCAGTATTTT
CDR3 protein: CASSLGVAGLTDTQYF

clone size: NA
J gene: TRBJ2-7
V gene: TRBV6-5
D gene: TRBD2
CDR3 DNA: TGTGCCAGCAGAACGGGACTAGCGGATTCCTACGAGCAGTACTTC
CDR3 protein: CASRTGLADSYEQYF

clone size: NA
J gene: TRBJ2-7
V gene: TRBV6-1
D gene: NA
CDR3 DNA: TGTGCCGGCCGGGACCTCGGGGGCGAGCAGTACTTC
CDR3 protein: CAGRDLGGEQYF

clone size: NA
J gene: TRBJ1-5
V gene: TRBV28
D gene: TRBD1
CDR3 DNA: TGTGCCAGCAGTCACAGGGGCCGGCGCAATCAGCCCCAGCATTTT
CDR3 protein: CASSHRGRRNQPQHF

clone size: few
J gene: TRBJ2-7
V gene: TRBV6-1
D gene: NA
CDR3 DNA: TGTGCCAGCAAAGGCCCCTACGAGCAGTACTTC
CDR3 protein: CASKGPYEQYF

clone size: NA
J gene: TRBJ2-3
V gene: TRBV29-1
D gene: TRBD2
CDR3 DNA: TGCAGCGTTCAAGCGGGGGGCACAGATACGCAGTATTTT
CDR3 protein: CSVQAGGTDTQYF

clone size: NA
J gene: TRBJ2-2
V gene: TRBV11-1
D gene: NA
CDR3 DNA: TGTGCCAGCACCCCCCGCAGGGGAGTGAGGACCGGGGAGCTGTTTTTT
CDR3 protein: CASTPRRGVRTGELFF

clone size: NA
J gene: TRBJ1-1
V gene: TRBV25-1
D gene: TRBD1
CDR3 DNA: TGTGCCAGCAGTGCCGGGACAGGGTACTTTGGCGCTGAAGCTTTCTTT
CDR3 protein: CASSAGTGYFGAEAFF

clone size: NA
J gene: TRBJ2-7
V gene: TRBV30
D gene: NA
CDR3 DNA: TGTGCCTGGAGCCTTGACCTGGAGCAGTACTTC
CDR3 protein: CAWSLDLEQYF

clone size: NA
J gene: TRBJ1-1
V gene: TRBV6-4
D gene: NA
CDR3 DNA: TGTGCCAGCAGTGCCACACGTAACACTGAAGCTTTCTTT
CDR3 protein: CASSATRNTEAFF

clone size: NA
J gene: TRBJ1-2
V gene: TRBV5-1
D gene: TRBD1
CDR3 DNA: TGCGCCAGCAGCTGGGGGACAGAAGCGGGGTATGGCTACACCTTC
CDR3 protein: CASSWGTEAGYGYTF

clone size: NA
J gene: TRBJ2-7
V gene: TRBV9
D gene: NA
CDR3 DNA: TGTGCCAGCAGCGTAGGGCGGAGGGGGAACCACGAGCAGTACTTC
CDR3 protein: CASSVGRRGNHEQYF

clone size: NA
J gene: TRBJ2-5
V gene: TRBV19
D gene: NA
CDR3 DNA: TGTGCCAGTAGTATACGTCGGCACGGAGGAGAGACCCAGTACTTC
CDR3 protein: CASSIRRHGGETQYF

clone size: NA
J gene: TRBJ2-7
V gene: TRBV11-3
D gene: TRBD1
CDR3 DNA: TGTGCCAGCAGCTTAGATATAGCCGGACAGGGTAGCTCCTACGAGCAGTACTTC
CDR3 protein: CASSLDIAGQGSSYEQYF

clone size: NA
J gene: TRBJ2-1
V gene: TRBV7-2
D gene: NA
CDR3 DNA: TGTGCCAGCAGCCTCCCCCGCTTGAACGGTGAGCAGTTCTTC
CDR3 protein: CASSLPRLNGEQFF

clone size: NA
J gene: TRBJ2-2
V gene: TRBV7-2
D gene: TRBD2
CDR3 DNA: TGTGCCAGCAGCCCACTAGCGGGGGGCACCGGGGAGCTGTTTTTT
CDR3 protein: CASSPLAGGTGELFF

clone size: NA
J gene: TRBJ2-2
V gene: TRBV19
D gene: TRBD1
CDR3 DNA: TGTGCCAGTAGTATCCAGGGGGCAGGCACCGGGGAGCTGTTTTTT
CDR3 protein: CASSIQGAGTGELFF

clone size: once
J gene: TRBJ1-5
V gene: TRBV18
D gene: NA
CDR3 DNA: TGTGCCAGCTCAACCGGGAGCACCCAGCCCCAGCATTTT
CDR3 protein: CASSTGSTQPQHF

clone size: NA
J gene: TRBJ1-6
V gene: TRBV18
D gene: NA
CDR3 DNA: TGTGCCAGCTCACCAGCGGAATCCTATAATTCACCCCTCCACTTT
CDR3 protein: CASSPAESYNSPLHF

clone size: NA
J gene: TRBJ1-4
V gene: TRBV21-1
D gene: NA
CDR3 DNA: TGTGCCAGCAGCCGAGGGCCTGACAACCATAATGAAAAACTGTTTTTT
CDR3 protein: CASSRGPDNHNEKLFF

clone size: NA
J gene: TRBJ2-5
V gene: TRBV7-6
D gene: TRBD2
CDR3 DNA: TGTGCCAGCAGCGACCATACTGGAGCGGGGGTCGCGGCCCAGTACTTC
CDR3 protein: CASSDHTGAGVAAQYF

clone size: NA
J gene: TRBJ2-7
V gene: TRBV7-9
D gene: NA
CDR3 DNA: TGTGCCAGCAGCTTAGGTGGGGCAGCTAATTACGAGCAGTACTTC
CDR3 protein: CASSLGGAANYEQYF

clone size: few
J gene: TRBJ2-7
V gene: TRBV7-7
D gene: TRBD1
CDR3 DNA: TGTGCCAGCAGCTCCGGGACAGGGGGCTACGAGCAGTACTTC
CDR3 protein: CASSSGTGGYEQYF

clone size: NA
J gene: TRBJ2-7
V gene: TRBV29-1
D gene: TRBD1
CDR3 DNA: TGCAGCGTTCAAAAACGGGGACAGGGGGTCGACGAGCAGTACTTC
CDR3 protein: CSVQKRGQGVDEQYF

clone size: NA
J gene: TRBJ2-1
V gene: TRBV18
D gene: NA
CDR3 DNA: TGTGCCAGCTCACTCGGCAATGAGCAGTTCTTC
CDR3 protein: CASSLGNEQFF

clone size: NA
J gene: TRBJ1-4
V gene: TRBV18
D gene: TRBD1
CDR3 DNA: TGTGCCAGCTCACGACTCGGGACAGCTAATGAAAAACTGTTTTTT
CDR3 protein: CASSRLGTANEKLFF

clone size: once
J gene: TRBJ2-1
V gene: TRBV27
D gene: TRBD2
CDR3 DNA: TGTGCCAGTCCCCGGAGCGGGAGTATCTACAATGAGCAGTTCTTC
CDR3 protein: CASPRSGSIYNEQFF

clone size: NA
J gene: TRBJ2-7
V gene: TRBV29-1
D gene: NA
CDR3 DNA: TGCAGCGTTGGCCAGGACAGTCTCGGTGAGCAGTACTTC
CDR3 protein: CSVGQDSLGEQYF

clone size: NA
J gene: TRBJ2-2
V gene: TRBV11-3
D gene: NA
CDR3 DNA: TGTGCCAGCAGCCCCAGGGAAAGAGGCACCGGGGAGCTGTTTTTT
CDR3 protein: CASSPRERGTGELFF

clone size: NA
J gene: TRBJ1-2
V gene: TRBV7-9
D gene: NA
CDR3 DNA: TGTGCCAGCAGCTCAAACATAGGGGCTAACTATGGCTACACCTTC
CDR3 protein: CASSSNIGANYGYTF

clone size: NA
J gene: TRBJ1-2
V gene: TRBV5-1
D gene: TRBD1
CDR3 DNA: TGCGCCAGCGGCACAGGGGGCATCGGTGGCTACACCTTC
CDR3 protein: CASGTGGIGGYTF

clone size: NA
J gene: TRBJ1-5
V gene: TRBV28
D gene: NA
CDR3 DNA: TGTGCCAGCAGTTTCCAGCTTGGGGTGGTCAATCAGCCCCAGCATTTT
CDR3 protein: CASSFQLGVVNQPQHF

clone size: NA
J gene: TRBJ2-7
V gene: TRBV6-1
D gene: NA
CDR3 DNA: TGTGCCAGCAGTGGAACCGGGACACGCTCCTACGAGCAGTACTTC
CDR3 protein: CASSGTGTRSYEQYF

clone size: NA
J gene: TRBJ2-7
V gene: TRBV28
D gene: NA
CDR3 DNA: TGTGCCAGCAGTTTCCAGGGTACTCGGCACGAGCAGTACTTC
CDR3 protein: CASSFQGTRHEQYF

clone size: NA
J gene: TRBJ1-4
V gene: TRBV28
D gene: NA
CDR3 DNA: TGTGCCAGCAGTCCGGGGGGGGCAGAAGAAAAACTGTTTTTT
CDR3 protein: CASSPGGAEEKLFF

clone size: NA
J gene: TRBJ2-1
V gene: TRBV28
D gene: TRBD2
CDR3 DNA: TGTGCCAGCAGACTAGCGGGGGCCAATGAGCAGTTCTTC
CDR3 protein: CASRLAGANEQFF

clone size: NA
J gene: TRBJ2-4
V gene: TRBV6-5
D gene: TRBD2
CDR3 DNA: TGTGCCAGCAGTTTGGGACTAGCGAAAGCCAAAAACATTCAGTACTTC
CDR3 protein: CASSLGLAKAKNIQYF

clone size: NA
J gene: TRBJ1-5
V gene: TRBV5-1
D gene: NA
CDR3 DNA: TGCGCCAGCAGCTTGGCAGGCGTCAATCAGCCCCAGCATTTT
CDR3 protein: CASSLAGVNQPQHF

clone size: few
J gene: TRBJ2-7
V gene: TRBV7-2
D gene: NA
CDR3 DNA: TGTGCCAGCAGCCGCTACGCCTACGAGCAGTACTTC
CDR3 protein: CASSRYAYEQYF

clone size: NA
J gene: TRBJ1-5
V gene: TRBV28
D gene: NA
CDR3 DNA: TGTGCCAGCAGTTTGCGGACAGCCCTTTCGGCCCAGCATTTT
CDR3 protein: CASSLRTALSAQHF

clone size: NA
J gene: TRBJ2-1
V gene: TRBV4-3
D gene: TRBD2
CDR3 DNA: TGCGCCAGCAGCCAAACCAAGGGACTAGCAACAGACAATGAGCAGTTCTTC
CDR3 protein: CASSQTKGLATDNEQFF

clone size: NA
J gene: TRBJ2-2
V gene: TRBV4-1
D gene: NA
CDR3 DNA: TGCGCCAGCAGCCAAGACCGGGGAGTCACCGGGGAGCTGTTTTTT
CDR3 protein: CASSQDRGVTGELFF

clone size: NA
J gene: TRBJ1-3
V gene: TRBV27
D gene: NA
CDR3 DNA: TGTGCCAGCAGAACCAATTCGGGGTCTGGAAACACCATATATTTT
CDR3 protein: CASRTNSGSGNTIYF